This is a list of T cell receptor beta chains from one sample in a study of shared clonotypes between healthy human individuals. Assay used: immunoSEQ multiplex PCR; TCRdb lists only in-frame clones, some missing. This sample has fewer than 850,000 clones, with roughly 96% found just once. The specimen was naive CD8+ T cells sorted from blood. Receptors were obtained from a man younger than 40 in good health. Both conserved end residues are part of each CDR3. D genes are given only for firm matches. Not all rows give a size; the values are once, few, many and, for expanded clones, a class.

CDR3 DNA: TGTGCCAGCAGCCCCTCCGCCGGGGAGCTGTTTTTT
CDR3 protein: CASSPSAGELFF
J gene: TRBJ2-2
clone size: -
V gene: TRBV6-5
D gene: -
CDR3 length: 12

CDR3 DNA: TGTGCCAGCAGCTTAGGAACTAGTCGCGGGCAGTTCTTC
CDR3 protein: CASSLGTSRGQFF
J gene: TRBJ2-1
clone size: -
V gene: TRBV11-2
D gene: -
CDR3 length: 13

CDR3 DNA: TGTGCCAGCAGTAGTAATACTGAAGCTTTCTTT
CDR3 protein: CASSSNTEAFF
J gene: TRBJ1-1
clone size: -
V gene: TRBV27
D gene: -
CDR3 length: 11

CDR3 DNA: TGTGCCAGCTCCACCCCGGGACTAGCGCTCGAGCAGTACTTC
CDR3 protein: CASSTPGLALEQYF
J gene: TRBJ2-7
clone size: -
V gene: TRBV7-9
D gene: TRBD2
CDR3 length: 14

CDR3 DNA: TGTGCCAGCAGTTCGCGGGTTAGCGGGAGGATCGATGAGCAGTTCTTC
CDR3 protein: CASSSRVSGRIDEQFF
J gene: TRBJ2-1
clone size: -
V gene: TRBV28
D gene: TRBD2
CDR3 length: 16

CDR3 DNA: TGTGCCAGCACCCAGAGCGCGAACACCGGGGAGCTGTTTTTT
CDR3 protein: CASTQSANTGELFF
J gene: TRBJ2-2
clone size: -
V gene: TRBV11-3
D gene: -
CDR3 length: 14

CDR3 DNA: TGTGCCAGCAGTTCCGGGACTAGCGATGACACCGGGGAGCTGTTTTTT
CDR3 protein: CASSSGTSDDTGELFF
J gene: TRBJ2-2
clone size: once
V gene: TRBV2
D gene: TRBD2
CDR3 length: 16

CDR3 DNA: TGTGCCAGCAGTCCCCGGGGGGGGACAGGGACCTACGAGCAGTACTTC
CDR3 protein: CASSPRGGTGTYEQYF
J gene: TRBJ2-7
clone size: -
V gene: TRBV7-9
D gene: -
CDR3 length: 16

CDR3 DNA: TGTGCCATCAGTGGCTCCGTGTCACGGGGATCAAGGGCAGATACGCAGTATTTT
CDR3 protein: CAISGSVSRGSRADTQYF
J gene: TRBJ2-3
clone size: -
V gene: TRBV10-3
D gene: -
CDR3 length: 18

CDR3 DNA: TGCAGCGTTGAAATCTCGGGACTAGCGGCAGAGACCCAGTACTTC
CDR3 protein: CSVEISGLAAETQYF
J gene: TRBJ2-5
clone size: once
V gene: TRBV29-1
D gene: TRBD2
CDR3 length: 15

CDR3 DNA: TGTGCCAGCAGCGGACTAGCGGGAGGTTTGGGTTCCTACAATGAGCAGTTCTTC
CDR3 protein: CASSGLAGGLGSYNEQFF
J gene: TRBJ2-1
clone size: -
V gene: TRBV2
D gene: TRBD2
CDR3 length: 18

CDR3 DNA: TGTGCCAGCAGTTTCCCTGGGCTAGCCTACGAGCAGTACTTC
CDR3 protein: CASSFPGLAYEQYF
J gene: TRBJ2-7
clone size: once
V gene: TRBV28
D gene: -
CDR3 length: 14

CDR3 DNA: TGCGCCAGCAGTGGGAGTAGTGCCTACAATGAGCAGTTCTTC
CDR3 protein: CASSGSSAYNEQFF
J gene: TRBJ2-1
clone size: -
V gene: TRBV10-2
D gene: -
CDR3 length: 14

CDR3 DNA: TGTGCCAGCATCCCGGACAGAAACAATGAGCAGTTCTTC
CDR3 protein: CASIPDRNNEQFF
J gene: TRBJ2-1
clone size: -
V gene: TRBV7-9
D gene: -
CDR3 length: 13

CDR3 DNA: TGCGCCAGCAGTGAGGGGACTAGCGGGAGAAATGAGGACATTCAGTACTTC
CDR3 protein: CASSEGTSGRNEDIQYF
J gene: TRBJ2-4
clone size: -
V gene: TRBV10-1
D gene: TRBD2
CDR3 length: 17

CDR3 DNA: TGTGCCAGCAGCTCGGCCCCCGCGGACATCACCGGGGAGCTGTTTTTT
CDR3 protein: CASSSAPADITGELFF
J gene: TRBJ2-2
clone size: -
V gene: TRBV7-8
D gene: -
CDR3 length: 16

CDR3 DNA: TGTGCCTGGATAACAGGGGGTGGCTACACCTTC
CDR3 protein: CAWITGGGYTF
J gene: TRBJ1-2
clone size: -
V gene: TRBV30
D gene: TRBD1
CDR3 length: 11

CDR3 DNA: TGTGCCAGCAGCTTCCTGAGCCAAAGCTCCTACAATGAGCAGTTCTTC
CDR3 protein: CASSFLSQSSYNEQFF
J gene: TRBJ2-1
clone size: once
V gene: TRBV7-2
D gene: -
CDR3 length: 16

CDR3 DNA: TGTGCCAGCAGTTTCATCAGGGACCATGGCTACACCTTC
CDR3 protein: CASSFIRDHGYTF
J gene: TRBJ1-2
clone size: -
V gene: TRBV27
D gene: -
CDR3 length: 13

CDR3 DNA: TGTGCCAGCAGCTTAGACCTAGCGGGAGGGACCTACAATGAGCAGTTCTTC
CDR3 protein: CASSLDLAGGTYNEQFF
J gene: TRBJ2-1
clone size: -
V gene: TRBV11-2
D gene: TRBD2
CDR3 length: 17

CDR3 DNA: TGTGCCAGCAGAGGAAACCGGGGGACCGTAGCCGGGGCCAACGTCCTGACTTTC
CDR3 protein: CASRGNRGTVAGANVLTF
J gene: TRBJ2-6
clone size: -
V gene: TRBV9
D gene: -
CDR3 length: 18

CDR3 DNA: TGCGCCAGCAGTCAATCGATTTTGACAGGCTGGGTCCACGAGCAGTACTTC
CDR3 protein: CASSQSILTGWVHEQYF
J gene: TRBJ2-7
clone size: -
V gene: TRBV23-1
D gene: -
CDR3 length: 17

CDR3 DNA: TGCGCCAGCAGCGGAGACAGGGGGAACACCGGGGAGCTGTTTTTT
CDR3 protein: CASSGDRGNTGELFF
J gene: TRBJ2-2
clone size: -
V gene: TRBV5-1
D gene: TRBD1
CDR3 length: 15

CDR3 DNA: TGTGCCAGCAGTCCTTCTTCCAGGGGGAATGAGCAGTTCTTC
CDR3 protein: CASSPSSRGNEQFF
J gene: TRBJ2-1
clone size: -
V gene: TRBV27
D gene: TRBD1
CDR3 length: 14

CDR3 DNA: TGTGCCAGCAGCGATTTGGCGGGAGGCTTCAATGAGCAGTTCTTC
CDR3 protein: CASSDLAGGFNEQFF
J gene: TRBJ2-1
clone size: once
V gene: TRBV11-2
D gene: TRBD2
CDR3 length: 15

CDR3 DNA: TGTGCCAGCAGCTTATCAGTACTAGGGGGCAATGAGCAGTTCTTC
CDR3 protein: CASSLSVLGGNEQFF
J gene: TRBJ2-1
clone size: -
V gene: TRBV7-9
D gene: -
CDR3 length: 15

CDR3 DNA: TGTGCCAGCAGGTTATCCGGGGGCGCAGATACGCAGTATTTT
CDR3 protein: CASRLSGGADTQYF
J gene: TRBJ2-3
clone size: -
V gene: TRBV7-9
D gene: -
CDR3 length: 14

CDR3 DNA: TGTGCCTGGAGTGATCAGGGGGGCGAGCAGTACTTC
CDR3 protein: CAWSDQGGEQYF
J gene: TRBJ2-7
clone size: -
V gene: TRBV30
D gene: -
CDR3 length: 12

CDR3 DNA: TGTGCCAGCAGCTCCCTGACAGGGAGGGGGACCGGGGAGCTGTTTTTT
CDR3 protein: CASSSLTGRGTGELFF
J gene: TRBJ2-2
clone size: -
V gene: TRBV7-2
D gene: -
CDR3 length: 16